The 3 T cell receptor beta chains below were found in one sample sequenced in a study of blood T cell repertoires in COVID-19. Profiling relied on immunoSEQ multiplex PCR, and the TCRdb table lists in-frame clones only, not all of them. The sample records 110,000 or so clones, roughly four fifths being singletons. Material: peripheral blood. All receptors derive from a human donor in a cohort sampled during active COVID-19.

V usage is TRBV11-2 and J usage is TRBJ1-5; no clear D. Trimming cost V 5 bases and J 2 bases, with 7 bases left between them. CDR1 and CDR2 (germline): SGHAT, FQNNGV. The CDR3 consists of 13 residues. In nucleotides, the CDR3 is TGTGCCAGCAGCCTCTTCCGCAATCAGCCCCAGCATTTT. Amino acids: CASSLFRNQPQHF.

This clone was seen a handful of times. The chain carries TRBV27 and TRBJ2-7; 10 bases match TRBD2. The CDR3 is made up of 15 amino acids. Germline lookup yields CDR1 MNHEY and CDR2 SMNVEV (reference sequence). V lost 5 bases and J lost 3; bases outside the gene matches: 7. The CDR3 nucleotides are TGTGCCAGCAGTCCCGGACTAGCGGACCTCTACGAGCAGTACTTC. Translation: CASSPGLADLYEQYF.

This clone has more than one count but fewer than ten. The V call is TRBV18, the J call TRBJ2-7, with D possibly matching TRBD2 (5 bases). The CDR3 extends over 12 amino acids. V lost 5 bases to trimming and J lost 2 bases, with 7 bases between them. Germline V lookup: CDR1 KGHSH, CDR2 LQKENI. For the CDR3, the DNA is TGTGCCAGCTCAGCGGAGGCCTACGAGCAGTACTTC. It specifies CASSAEAYEQYF. The variable domain in full, completed from reference TRBV18 and TRBJ2-7, reads NAGVMQNPRHLVRRRGQEARLRCSPMKGHSHVYWYRQLPEEGLKFMVYLQKENIIDESGMPKERFSAEFPKEGPSILRIQQVVRGDSAAYFCASSAEAYEQYFGPGTRLTVT.